This paragraph reports one TCR beta chain. This sample was included in a study of T cells in Graves' hyperthyroidism and ophthalmopathy. RNA transcripts gave rise to amplified TCR beta CDR3 regions. When the TCR CDR3 underwent first-round RT-PCR, the HTBI primer set was used. TCRdb reprocessed the multiplex PCR reads via MiXCR and lists one record per CDR3 protein. The repertoire holds 500,000 to 600,000 distinct CDR3 sequences, with around 15% as singletons. Exclusion of patients followed from uncontrolled infection, other autoimmune disease, pregnancy or lactation. Per germline, CDR1 MNHNS and CDR2 SASEGT. V trimming: 5 bases; J trimming: 5 bases; junction bases outside the gene matches: 11. This CDR3 region has 15 residues.

The genes are TRBV6-1 and TRBJ2-5, with 7 bases matching TRBD1. Specimen: blood. The TCR comes from a young woman with Graves' hyperthyroidism. Written as DNA, the CDR3 is TGTGCCAGCAGTCCGGACAGGCGCCCTCGGGAGACCCAGTACTTC. Translation gives CASSPDRRPRETQYF.